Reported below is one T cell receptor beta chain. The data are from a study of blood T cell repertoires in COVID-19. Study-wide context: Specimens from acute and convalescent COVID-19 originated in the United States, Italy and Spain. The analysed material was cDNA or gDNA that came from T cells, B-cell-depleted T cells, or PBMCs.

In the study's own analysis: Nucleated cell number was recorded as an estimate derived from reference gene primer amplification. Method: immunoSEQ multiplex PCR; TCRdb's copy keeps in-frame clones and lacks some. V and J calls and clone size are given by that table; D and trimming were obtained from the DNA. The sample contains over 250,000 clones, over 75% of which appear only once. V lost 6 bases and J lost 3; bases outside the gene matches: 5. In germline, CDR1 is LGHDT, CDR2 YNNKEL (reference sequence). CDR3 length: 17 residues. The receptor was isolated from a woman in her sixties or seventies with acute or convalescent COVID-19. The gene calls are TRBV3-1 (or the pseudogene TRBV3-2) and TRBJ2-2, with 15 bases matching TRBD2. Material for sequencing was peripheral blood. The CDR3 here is CASRRTSGGGDTGELFF. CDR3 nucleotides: TGTGCCAGCAGGCGGACTAGCGGGGGGGGCGACACCGGGGAGCTGTTTTTT.